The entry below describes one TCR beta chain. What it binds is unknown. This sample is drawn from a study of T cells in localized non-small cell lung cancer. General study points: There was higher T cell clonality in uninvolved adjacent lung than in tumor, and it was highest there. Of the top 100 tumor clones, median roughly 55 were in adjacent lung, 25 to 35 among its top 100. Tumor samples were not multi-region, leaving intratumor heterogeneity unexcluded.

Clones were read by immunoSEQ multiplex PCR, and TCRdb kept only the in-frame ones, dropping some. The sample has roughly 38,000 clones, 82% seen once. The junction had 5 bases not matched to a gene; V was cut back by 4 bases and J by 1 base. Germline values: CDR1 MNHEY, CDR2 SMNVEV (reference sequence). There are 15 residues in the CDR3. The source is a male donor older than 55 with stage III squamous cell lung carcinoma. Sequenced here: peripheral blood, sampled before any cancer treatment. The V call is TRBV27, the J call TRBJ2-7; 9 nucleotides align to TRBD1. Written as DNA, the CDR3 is TGTGCCAGCAGTTCCCACGGGACAGGGTCCTACGAGCAGTACTTC. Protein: CASSSHGTGSYEQYF.